This is a list of T cell receptor beta chains from one sample in a study of blood T cells in healthy people across ages. TCRdb used MiXCR to reprocess the 5' RACE reads, holding one entry per CDR3 protein. The sample has 1.8 million or so distinct CDR3 sequences, 39% seen once. What was sequenced was blood. Source of these receptors: a human donor in good health. CDR3s include the opening cysteine and the closing phenylalanine or tryptophan. The order of the fields is D gene, clone size, CDR3 length, V gene, J gene, CDR3 DNA, CDR3 protein. A D gene is named only where the DNA matches it firmly. Size values are once, few and many counts, or a class for expanded clones, and some rows have none.

D: TRBD2
size: .
length: 18
V: TRBV7-2
J: TRBJ2-3
DNA: TGTGCCAGCAGCCCCCTCTGGACTAGCGGGGGGGCGGAAGATACGCAGTATTTT
CDR3: CASSPLWTSGGAEDTQYF

D: .
size: .
length: 12
V: TRBV12-3/TRBV12-4
J: TRBJ2-3
DNA: TGTGCCAGCAGTTTAGGATCAGGGCATCAGTATTTT
CDR3: CASSLGSGHQYF

D: .
size: few
length: 16
V: TRBV13
J: TRBJ2-1
DNA: TGTGCCAGCAGCTTAGCCCGGGAGCTAAATTACAATGAGCAGTTCTTC
CDR3: CASSLARELNYNEQFF

D: TRBD1
size: few
length: 16
V: TRBV4-2
J: TRBJ2-5
DNA: TGTGCCAGCAGACCATCCGGACCCGACAGGGGAGAGACCCAGTACTTC
CDR3: CASRPSGPDRGETQYF

D: TRBD2
size: few
length: 14
V: TRBV10-3
J: TRBJ2-7
DNA: TGTGCCATCAGTGAAGGGACTAGCGGCTACGAGCAGTACTTC
CDR3: CAISEGTSGYEQYF

D: .
size: .
length: 14
V: TRBV6-1
J: TRBJ2-7
DNA: TGTGCCAGCACTCTCTGGGCAGGGCCCTACGAGCAGTACTTC
CDR3: CASTLWAGPYEQYF

D: .
size: .
length: 16
V: TRBV5-6
J: TRBJ1-5
DNA: TGTGCCAGCAGCATCCTTATTATGGGTGTTGATCAGCCCCAGCATTTT
CDR3: CASSILIMGVDQPQHF

D: .
size: .
length: 15
V: TRBV20-1
J: TRBJ1-4
DNA: TGCAGTGCTAGAGATCGGACAGCGTATAATGAAAAACTGTTTTTT
CDR3: CSARDRTAYNEKLFF

D: TRBD1
size: .
length: 15
V: TRBV2
J: TRBJ2-3
DNA: TGTGCCAGCAGTGAACTGGGACAGCTCACAGATACGCAGTATTTT
CDR3: CASSELGQLTDTQYF

D: .
size: .
length: 13
V: TRBV20-1
J: TRBJ1-2
DNA: TGCAGTGCTAGAGATTATGTAAGCTATGGCTACACCTTC
CDR3: CSARDYVSYGYTF

D: .
size: many
length: 15
V: TRBV24-1
J: TRBJ2-7
DNA: TGTGCCACCAGTGATTTGCAAGTGGGTCGTAACGAGCAGTACTTC
CDR3: CATSDLQVGRNEQYF

D: .
size: .
length: 14
V: TRBV28
J: TRBJ2-3
DNA: TGTGCCAGCAAGCCCGGCGGCGCCACAGATACGCAGTATTTT
CDR3: CASKPGGATDTQYF

D: .
size: .
length: 13
V: TRBV29-1
J: TRBJ1-5
DNA: TGCAGCGTTGCAGGGGATGGCAATCGGCCCCAGCATTTT
CDR3: CSVAGDGNRPQHF

D: TRBD1
size: .
length: 15
V: TRBV7-9
J: TRBJ1-2
DNA: TGTGCCAGCAGCGTCGGAGCAGGGGGCGCGGAGGGCTACACCTTC
CDR3: CASSVGAGGAEGYTF

D: .
size: few
length: 11
V: TRBV12-3/TRBV12-4
J: TRBJ2-4
DNA: TGTGCCAGCAGCCCATTCAGGGAGCTGTACTTC
CDR3: CASSPFRELYF

D: .
size: few
length: 15
V: TRBV12-3/TRBV12-4
J: TRBJ2-7
DNA: TGTGCCAGCAGTCCTGCTTTGGGCAGACCCTACGAGCAGTACTTC
CDR3: CASSPALGRPYEQYF

D: TRBD1
size: few
length: 15
V: TRBV25-1
J: TRBJ2-4
DNA: TGTGCCAGCAGTGAACCCGGGACAGGGTCTTCGGAGCAGTACTTC
CDR3: CASSEPGTGSSEQYF

D: TRBD1
size: .
length: 16
V: TRBV20-1
J: TRBJ1-6
DNA: TGCAGTGCTAGAGACGGGACAGGGGGCGTTAGGTCACCCCTCCACTTT
CDR3: CSARDGTGGVRSPLHF

D: .
size: .
length: 15
V: TRBV29-1
J: TRBJ2-1
DNA: .
CDR3: CSFGYGSHPYNEQVF

D: TRBD2
size: few
length: 14
V: TRBV2
J: TRBJ2-3
DNA: TGTGCCAGCACATTAGCGGGGGGATCAGATACGCAGTATTTT
CDR3: CASTLAGGSDTQYF

D: TRBD1
size: .
length: 15
V: TRBV9
J: TRBJ1-4
DNA: TGTGCCAGCAGCGTAAGAGGGACAGAGAATGAAAAACTGTTTTTT
CDR3: CASSVRGTENEKLFF

D: TRBD1
size: few
length: 17
V: TRBV5-1
J: TRBJ1-2
DNA: TGCGCCAGCAGCAGGGAGCAACTCGGGACAGCTAACTATGGCTACACCTTC
CDR3: CASSREQLGTANYGYTF

D: .
size: .
length: 14
V: TRBV12-3/TRBV12-4
J: TRBJ2-3
DNA: TGTGCCAGCAGTCCCCCTCTCAGCCCAGATACGCAGTATTTT
CDR3: CASSPPLSPDTQYF

D: .
size: once
length: 12
V: TRBV12-3/TRBV12-4
J: TRBJ2-1
DNA: TGTGCCAGCAGCCCCGCCCGCGGGGGCCAGTTCTTC
CDR3: CASSPARGGQFF

D: TRBD1
size: .
length: 18
V: TRBV7-2
J: TRBJ2-3
DNA: TGTGCCAGCAGCTTGGGGACAGGATTCACCTATAGCACAGATACGCAGTATTTT
CDR3: CASSLGTGFTYSTDTQYF

D: .
size: few
length: 15
V: TRBV20-1
J: TRBJ2-1
DNA: TGCAGTGCTAGAGACCGATACAGGATGAACAATGAGCAGTTCTTC
CDR3: CSARDRYRMNNEQFF

D: .
size: few
length: 16
V: TRBV12-3/TRBV12-4
J: TRBJ2-1
DNA: TGTGCCAGCAGTTTTACTCCAGGTCGGAAGGGCAATGAGCAGTTCTTC
CDR3: CASSFTPGRKGNEQFF

D: .
size: few
length: 14
V: TRBV18
J: TRBJ2-7
DNA: TGTGCCAGCTCACCACCGGTTGCGACGGACGAGCAGTACTTC
CDR3: CASSPPVATDEQYF

D: .
size: .
length: 16
V: TRBV6-2/TRBV6-3
J: TRBJ2-4
DNA: TGTGCCAGCAGTTACAACAGTCTGCTAGCCAAAAACATTCAGTACTTC
CDR3: CASSYNSLLAKNIQYF

D: .
size: few
length: 14
V: TRBV2
J: TRBJ2-3
DNA: TGTGCCAGCAGTGTCAGGGCAACGCCAGATACGCAGTATTTT
CDR3: CASSVRATPDTQYF

D: TRBD1
size: few
length: 15
V: TRBV7-6
J: TRBJ1-2
DNA: TGTGCCAGCAGCCCTCAAACCGGGACAGGGGGCGGGTACACCTTC
CDR3: CASSPQTGTGGGYTF

D: TRBD2
size: many
length: 15
V: TRBV18
J: TRBJ2-5
DNA: TGTGCCAGCTCACCGGGACTAGCGGGAAAAGAGACCCAGTACTTC
CDR3: CASSPGLAGKETQYF

D: .
size: .
length: 13
V: TRBV4-2
J: TRBJ1-1
DNA: TGTGCCAGCTCCGGGGCCTGGAACACTGAAGCTTTCTTT
CDR3: CASSGAWNTEAFF

D: .
size: once
length: 14
V: TRBV20-1
J: TRBJ2-3
DNA: TGCAGTGCTAGCCTAACAGGGACGGCAGATACGCAGTATTTT
CDR3: CSASLTGTADTQYF

D: .
size: .
length: 18
V: TRBV11-2
J: TRBJ1-2
DNA: TGTGCCAGCAGCTTAGTGCAGGGATCTATTTCCGTTGACTATGGCTACACCTTC
CDR3: CASSLVQGSISVDYGYTF

D: TRBD2
size: .
length: 13
V: TRBV7-3
J: TRBJ2-7
DNA: TGTGCCAGCAGCTGGCTAGCGGGGTACGAGCAGTACTTC
CDR3: CASSWLAGYEQYF

D: .
size: few
length: 10
V: TRBV29-1
J: TRBJ1-2
DNA: TGCAGCGTGGGGGAGGATGGCTACACCTTC
CDR3: CSVGEDGYTF

D: .
size: .
length: 14
V: TRBV7-3
J: TRBJ2-5
DNA: TGTGCCAGCAGCCCATCTCGGGACCAAGAGACCCAGTACTTC
CDR3: CASSPSRDQETQYF

D: .
size: .
length: 14
V: TRBV7-3
J: TRBJ2-5
DNA: TGTGCCAGCACCATCAGTCCATTCCAAGAGACCCAGTACTTC
CDR3: CASTISPFQETQYF

D: TRBD2
size: .
length: 13
V: TRBV29-1
J: TRBJ2-7
DNA: TGCAGCGTTAGTGGCGGGGGGTGGTACGAGCAGTACTTC
CDR3: CSVSGGGWYEQYF

D: .
size: .
length: 13
V: TRBV29-1
J: TRBJ2-5
DNA: TGCAGCCTCCGCGGGCTCGCCCTAGAGACCCAGTACTTC
CDR3: CSLRGLALETQYF

D: .
size: few
length: 20
V: TRBV7-2
J: TRBJ2-3
DNA: TGTGCCAGCAGCTTAAGGTCGACGGGTAGCGGATATCCTAGCACAGATACGCAGTATTTT
CDR3: CASSLRSTGSGYPSTDTQYF

D: .
size: .
length: 11
V: TRBV20-1
J: TRBJ1-4
DNA: TGCAGTGCTAGCCTAGTTCGTAGAATGTTTTTT
CDR3: CSASLVRRMFF

D: TRBD1
size: .
length: 18
V: TRBV7-9
J: TRBJ2-1
DNA: TGTGCCAGCAGCTTTATTACAGGGGGAGCAAGCGCCTACAGTGAGCAGTTCTTC
CDR3: CASSFITGGASAYSEQFF

D: .
size: .
length: 10
V: TRBV30
J: TRBJ1-2
DNA: TGTGCCTGCCAAGGTTATGGCTACACCTTC
CDR3: CACQGYGYTF

D: .
size: .
length: 16
V: TRBV29-1
J: TRBJ2-2
DNA: TGCAGCGTTGCCCCCCAAAGGGGCCCCAACACCGGGGAGCTGTTTTTT
CDR3: CSVAPQRGPNTGELFF

D: .
size: .
length: 14
V: TRBV25-1
J: TRBJ2-1
DNA: TGTGCCAGCAGTGCTCCTCCTGTTGTCAATGAGCAGTTCTTC
CDR3: CASSAPPVVNEQFF

D: .
size: few
length: 13
V: TRBV12-3/TRBV12-4
J: TRBJ2-5
DNA: TGTGCCAGCAGTTTAGGTGATGGGGGGACCCAGTACTTC
CDR3: CASSLGDGGTQYF

D: .
size: .
length: 14
V: TRBV11-2
J: TRBJ2-4
DNA: TGTGCCAGCAGCTCCCTCACAAGGGCTGGGGAGCAGTACTTC
CDR3: CASSSLTRAGEQYF

D: .
size: many
length: 14
V: TRBV20-1
J: TRBJ2-7
DNA: TGCAGTGCTAGAGGGCGGGGCGGGTTATACGAGCAGTACTTC
CDR3: CSARGRGGLYEQYF

D: TRBD1
size: .
length: 20
V: TRBV29-1
J: TRBJ2-1
DNA: TGCAGCGTTGAAGATTGGTTGGTCGGGACAGGGATTCCTTCCTACAATGAGCAGTTCTTC
CDR3: CSVEDWLVGTGIPSYNEQFF

D: TRBD1
size: many
length: 14
V: TRBV9
J: TRBJ2-7
DNA: TGTGCCAGCAGCGTGGACAGGGGAACCTACGAGCAGTACTTC
CDR3: CASSVDRGTYEQYF

D: .
size: few
length: 13
V: TRBV10-3
J: TRBJ1-4
DNA: TGTGCCATCAGTGAAAGGGTGCAGGAAAAACTGTTTTTT
CDR3: CAISERVQEKLFF